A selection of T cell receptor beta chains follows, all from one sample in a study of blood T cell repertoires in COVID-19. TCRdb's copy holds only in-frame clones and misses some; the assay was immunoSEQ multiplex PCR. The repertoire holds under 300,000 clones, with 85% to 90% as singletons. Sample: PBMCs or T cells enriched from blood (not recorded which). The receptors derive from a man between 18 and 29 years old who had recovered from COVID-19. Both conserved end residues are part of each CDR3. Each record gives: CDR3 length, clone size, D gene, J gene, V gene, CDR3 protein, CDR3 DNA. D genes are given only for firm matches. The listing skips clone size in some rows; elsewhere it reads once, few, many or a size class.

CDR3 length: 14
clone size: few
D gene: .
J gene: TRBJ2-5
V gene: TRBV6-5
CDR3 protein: CASSRRVPQETQYF
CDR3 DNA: TGTGCCAGCAGTCGTCGGGTCCCCCAAGAGACCCAGTACTTC

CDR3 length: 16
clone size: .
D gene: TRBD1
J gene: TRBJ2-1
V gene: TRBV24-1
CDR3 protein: CATSDLQGAAYNEQFF
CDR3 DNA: TGTGCCACCAGTGACTTACAGGGGGCGGCCTACAATGAGCAGTTCTTC

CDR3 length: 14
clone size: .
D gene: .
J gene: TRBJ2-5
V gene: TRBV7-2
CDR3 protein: CASSLGTIRETQYF
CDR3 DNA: TGTGCCAGCAGCTTAGGGACTATTAGGGAGACCCAGTACTTC

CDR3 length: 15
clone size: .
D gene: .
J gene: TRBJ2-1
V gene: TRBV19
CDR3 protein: CASNAGLVGYNEQFF
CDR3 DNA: TGTGCCAGTAATGCGGGGCTAGTCGGTTACAATGAGCAGTTCTTC

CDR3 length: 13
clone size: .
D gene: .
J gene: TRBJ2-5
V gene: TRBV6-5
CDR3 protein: CASRRWQGETQYF
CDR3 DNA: TGTGCCAGCAGGAGGTGGCAGGGAGAGACCCAGTACTTC

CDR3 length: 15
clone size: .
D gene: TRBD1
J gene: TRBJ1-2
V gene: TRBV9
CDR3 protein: CASSVSTGVNYGYTF
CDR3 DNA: TGTGCCAGCAGCGTATCGACAGGGGTGAACTATGGCTACACCTTC

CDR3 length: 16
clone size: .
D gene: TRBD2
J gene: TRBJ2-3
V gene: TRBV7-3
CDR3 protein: CASSLNLAGSTDTQYF
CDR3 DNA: TGTGCCAGCAGCTTAAATCTAGCGGGAAGCACAGATACGCAGTATTTT

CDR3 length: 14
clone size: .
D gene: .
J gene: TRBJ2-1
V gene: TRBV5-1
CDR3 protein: CASSLTSSYNEQFF
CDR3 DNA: TGCGCCAGCAGCTTAACAAGCTCCTACAATGAGCAGTTCTTC

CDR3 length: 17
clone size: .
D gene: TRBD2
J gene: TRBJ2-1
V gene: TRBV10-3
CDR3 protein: CAISETGLAGVRFEQFF
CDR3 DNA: TGTGCCATCAGTGAGACCGGACTGGCGGGAGTTCGGTTTGAGCAGTTCTTC

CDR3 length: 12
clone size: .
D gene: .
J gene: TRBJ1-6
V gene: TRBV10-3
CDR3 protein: CAVGEGDSPLHF
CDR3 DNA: TGTGCCGTAGGAGAGGGGGATTCACCCCTCCACTTT

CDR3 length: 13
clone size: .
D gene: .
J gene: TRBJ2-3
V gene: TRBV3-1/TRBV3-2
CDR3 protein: CASSPPNTDTQYF
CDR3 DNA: TGTGCCAGCAGCCCACCTAACACAGATACGCAGTATTTT

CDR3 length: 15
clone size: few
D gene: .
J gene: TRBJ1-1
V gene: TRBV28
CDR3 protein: CASSLSQAGTTEAFF
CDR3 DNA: TGTGCCAGCAGTTTAAGTCAGGCAGGTACCACTGAAGCTTTCTTT

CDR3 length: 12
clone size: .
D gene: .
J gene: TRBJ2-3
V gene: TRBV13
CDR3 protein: CASTLRTDTQYF
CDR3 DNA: TGTGCCAGCACCCTCCGGACAGATACGCAGTATTTT

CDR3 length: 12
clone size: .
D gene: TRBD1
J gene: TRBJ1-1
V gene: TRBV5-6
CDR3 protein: CASSMYRGEAFF
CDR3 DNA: TGTGCCAGCAGCATGTACAGGGGTGAAGCTTTCTTT

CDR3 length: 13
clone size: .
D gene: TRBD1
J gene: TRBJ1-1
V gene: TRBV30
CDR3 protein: CAWNRQGDTEAFF
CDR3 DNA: TGTGCCTGGAACCGACAGGGGGACACTGAAGCTTTCTTT

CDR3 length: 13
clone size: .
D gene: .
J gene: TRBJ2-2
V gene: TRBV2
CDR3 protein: CASSESLAGELFF
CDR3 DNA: TGTGCCAGCAGTGAATCCCTAGCCGGGGAGCTGTTTTTT

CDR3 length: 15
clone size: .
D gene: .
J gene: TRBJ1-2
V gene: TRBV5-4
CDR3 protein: CASSLALSRLYGYTF
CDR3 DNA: TGTGCCAGCAGCTTGGCTTTGTCCCGACTATATGGCTACACCTTC

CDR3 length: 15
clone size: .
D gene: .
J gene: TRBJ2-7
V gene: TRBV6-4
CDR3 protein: CASSVNGGRAYEQYF
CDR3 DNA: TGTGCCAGCAGTGTAAACGGGGGACGGGCCTACGAGCAGTACTTC

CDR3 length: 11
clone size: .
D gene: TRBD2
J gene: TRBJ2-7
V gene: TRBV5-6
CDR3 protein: CASSTSAEQYF
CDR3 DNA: TGTGCCAGCAGTACTAGCGCCGAGCAGTACTTC

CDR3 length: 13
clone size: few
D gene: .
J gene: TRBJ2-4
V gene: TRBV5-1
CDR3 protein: CASSPQGENIQYF
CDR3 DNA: TGCGCCAGCAGCCCACAGGGTGAAAACATTCAGTACTTC

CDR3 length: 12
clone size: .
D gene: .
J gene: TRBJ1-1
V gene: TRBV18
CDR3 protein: CASSPFGSEAFF
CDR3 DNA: TGTGCCAGCTCACCTTTCGGGAGTGAAGCTTTCTTT

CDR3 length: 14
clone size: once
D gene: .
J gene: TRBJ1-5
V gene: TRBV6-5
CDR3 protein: CASSNRNRNQPQHF
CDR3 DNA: TGTGCCAGCAGTAACCGGAACAGAAATCAGCCCCAGCATTTT

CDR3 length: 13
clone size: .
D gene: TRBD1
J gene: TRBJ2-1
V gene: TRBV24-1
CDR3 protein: CATGQGLYNEQFF
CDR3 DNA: TGTGCCACCGGACAGGGGCTGTACAATGAGCAGTTCTTC

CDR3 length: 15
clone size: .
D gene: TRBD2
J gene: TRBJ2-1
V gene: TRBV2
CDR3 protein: CASRGPAGEWNEQFF
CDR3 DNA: TGTGCCAGCAGGGGGCCAGCGGGAGAGTGGAATGAGCAGTTCTTC

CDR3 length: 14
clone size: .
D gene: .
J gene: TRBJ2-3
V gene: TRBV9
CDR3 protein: CASSVGGSSDTQYF
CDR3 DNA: TGTGCCAGCAGCGTTGGGGGGAGTTCAGATACGCAGTATTTT

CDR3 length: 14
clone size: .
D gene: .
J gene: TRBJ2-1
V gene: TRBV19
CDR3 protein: CASSIALKGGEQFF
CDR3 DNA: TGTGCCAGTAGTATTGCCCTGAAAGGCGGTGAGCAGTTCTTC

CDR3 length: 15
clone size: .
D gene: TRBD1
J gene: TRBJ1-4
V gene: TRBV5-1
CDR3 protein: CASSPGTGTREKLFF
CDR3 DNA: TGCGCCAGCAGTCCCGGGACAGGGACGAGAGAAAAACTGTTTTTT

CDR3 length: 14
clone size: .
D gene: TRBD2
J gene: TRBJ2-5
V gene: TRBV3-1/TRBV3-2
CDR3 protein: CASAPSGIQETQYF
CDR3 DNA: TGTGCCAGTGCCCCTAGCGGGATTCAAGAGACCCAGTACTTC

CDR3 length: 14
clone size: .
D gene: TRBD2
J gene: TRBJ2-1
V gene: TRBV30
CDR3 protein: CAWTAGGYYNEQFF
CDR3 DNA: TGTGCCTGGACAGCCGGGGGGTACTACAATGAGCAGTTCTTC

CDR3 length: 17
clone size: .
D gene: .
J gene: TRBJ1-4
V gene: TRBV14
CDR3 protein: CASSQDPHRGGNEKLFF
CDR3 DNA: TGTGCCAGCAGCCAAGATCCGCACCGGGGTGGGAATGAAAAACTGTTTTTT

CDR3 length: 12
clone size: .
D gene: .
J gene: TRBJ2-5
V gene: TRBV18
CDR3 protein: CASSPLGETQYF
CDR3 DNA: TGTGCCAGCTCTCCCCTCGGGGAGACCCAGTACTTC

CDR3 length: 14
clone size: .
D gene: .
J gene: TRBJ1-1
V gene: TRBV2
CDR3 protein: CASRVQGYGTEAFF
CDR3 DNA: TGTGCCAGCAGGGTACAGGGTTATGGCACTGAAGCTTTCTTT

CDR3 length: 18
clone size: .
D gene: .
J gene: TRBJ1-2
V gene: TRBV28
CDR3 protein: CASSPTRGGLKANYGYTF
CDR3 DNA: TGTGCCAGCAGTCCCACCAGGGGCGGATTAAAAGCTAACTATGGCTACACCTTC

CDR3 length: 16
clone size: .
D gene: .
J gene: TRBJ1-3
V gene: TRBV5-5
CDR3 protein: CASSLVGANSGNTIYF
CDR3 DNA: TGTGCCAGCAGCTTGGTAGGGGCGAACTCTGGAAACACCATATATTTT

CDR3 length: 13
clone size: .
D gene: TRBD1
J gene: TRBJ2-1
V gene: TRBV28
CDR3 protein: CASRGTGYDEQFF
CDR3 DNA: TGTGCCAGCAGAGGGACAGGGTACGATGAGCAGTTCTTC

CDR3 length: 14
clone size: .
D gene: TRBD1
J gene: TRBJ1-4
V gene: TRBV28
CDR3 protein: CASSISGGIEKLFF
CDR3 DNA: TGTGCCAGCAGTATTTCAGGGGGCATTGAAAAACTGTTTTTT

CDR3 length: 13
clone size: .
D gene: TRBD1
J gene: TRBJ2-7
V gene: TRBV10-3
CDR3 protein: CANGQDRGSEQYF
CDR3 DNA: TGTGCCAACGGCCAGGACAGGGGAAGCGAGCAGTACTTC

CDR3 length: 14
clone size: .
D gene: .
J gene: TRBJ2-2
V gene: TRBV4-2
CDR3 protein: CASTKGERVGELFF
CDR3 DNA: TGTGCCAGCACTAAGGGGGAGAGGGTCGGGGAGCTGTTTTTT

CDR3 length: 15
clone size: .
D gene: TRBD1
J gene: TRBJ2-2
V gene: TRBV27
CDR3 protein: CASSDRVRSTGELFF
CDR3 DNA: TGTGCCAGCAGCGACAGGGTGAGGAGCACCGGGGAGCTGTTTTTT

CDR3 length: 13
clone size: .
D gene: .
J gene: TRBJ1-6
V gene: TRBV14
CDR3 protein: CASSQGLTSPLHF
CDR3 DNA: TGTGCCAGCAGCCAAGGACTCACTTCACCCCTCCACTTT